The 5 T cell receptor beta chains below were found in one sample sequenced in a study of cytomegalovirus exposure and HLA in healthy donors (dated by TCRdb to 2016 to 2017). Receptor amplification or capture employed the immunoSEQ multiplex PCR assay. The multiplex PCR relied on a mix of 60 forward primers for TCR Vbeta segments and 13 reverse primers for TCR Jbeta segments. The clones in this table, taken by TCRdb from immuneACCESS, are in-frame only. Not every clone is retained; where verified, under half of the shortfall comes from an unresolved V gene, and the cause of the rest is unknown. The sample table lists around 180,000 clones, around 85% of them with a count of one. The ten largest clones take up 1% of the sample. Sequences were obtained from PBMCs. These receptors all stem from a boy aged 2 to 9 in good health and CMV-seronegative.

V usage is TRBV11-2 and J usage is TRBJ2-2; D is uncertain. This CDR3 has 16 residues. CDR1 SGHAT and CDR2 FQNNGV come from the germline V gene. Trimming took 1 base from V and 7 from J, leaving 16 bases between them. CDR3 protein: CASSLGAHSLVGELFF. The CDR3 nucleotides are TGTGCCAGCAGCTTAGGAGCTCATAGCTTGGTCGGGGAGCTGTTTTTT.

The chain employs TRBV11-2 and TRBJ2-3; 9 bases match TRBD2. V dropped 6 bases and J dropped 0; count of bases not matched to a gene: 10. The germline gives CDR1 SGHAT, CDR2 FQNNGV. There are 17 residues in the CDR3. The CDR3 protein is CASSRTSGSASTDTQYF. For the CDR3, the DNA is TGTGCCAGCAGTCGTACTAGCGGGTCGGCTAGCACAGATACGCAGTATTTT.

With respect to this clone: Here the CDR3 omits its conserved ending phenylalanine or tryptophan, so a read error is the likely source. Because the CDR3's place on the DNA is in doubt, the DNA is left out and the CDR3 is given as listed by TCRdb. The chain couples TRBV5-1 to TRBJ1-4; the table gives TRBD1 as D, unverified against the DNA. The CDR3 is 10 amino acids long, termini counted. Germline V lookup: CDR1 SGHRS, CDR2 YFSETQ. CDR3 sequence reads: CASSLGQGAL.

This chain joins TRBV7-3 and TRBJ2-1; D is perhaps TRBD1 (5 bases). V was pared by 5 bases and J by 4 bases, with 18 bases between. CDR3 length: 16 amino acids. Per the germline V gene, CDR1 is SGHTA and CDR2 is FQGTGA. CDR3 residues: CASSKKTTERYNEQFF. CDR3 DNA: TGTGCCAGCAGCAAGAAAACGACAGAGAGATACAATGAGCAGTTCTTC.

The CDR3 loop reads CASRPYRGLGNQPQHF. The DNA for the CDR3 is TGTGCCAGCAGGCCTTACAGGGGTCTAGGAAATCAGCCCCAGCATTTT. The chain links TRBV28 to TRBJ1-5, with TRBD1 matching 7 bases. Germline V CDR1 and CDR2: MDHEN, SYDVKM. V lost 6 bases, J lost 4 bases, and 12 bases stayed unmatched. This CDR3 has 16 amino acids.